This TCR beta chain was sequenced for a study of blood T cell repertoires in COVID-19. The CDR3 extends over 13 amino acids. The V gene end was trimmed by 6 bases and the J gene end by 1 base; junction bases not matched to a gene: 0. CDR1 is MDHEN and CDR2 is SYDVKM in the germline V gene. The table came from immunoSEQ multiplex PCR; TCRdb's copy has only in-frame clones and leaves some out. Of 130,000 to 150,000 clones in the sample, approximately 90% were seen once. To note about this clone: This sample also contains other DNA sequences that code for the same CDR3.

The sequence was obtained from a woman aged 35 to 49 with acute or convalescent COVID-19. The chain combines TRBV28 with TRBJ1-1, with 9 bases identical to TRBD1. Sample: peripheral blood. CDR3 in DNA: TGTGCCAGCAGGGGACAGGGGAACACTGAAGCTTTCTTT. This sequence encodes CASRGQGNTEAFF.